The 29 T cell receptor beta chains below all came from one sample that was sequenced in a study of T cells expressing NK-cell markers. Using the 5' RACE reads, TCRdb records one entry per CDR3 protein without DNA. The sample data list 550,000 to 600,000 distinct CDR3 sequences. The specimen was blood T cells: a sorted CD56 or NKG2C T cell subset, CD4+ or CD8+ T cells, or bulk PBMC T cells (not recorded which). All receptors derive from a man younger than 30 in good health.

The chain recombines TRBV9 with TRBJ1-2; no DNA is available, so the TRBD1 call from TCRdb remains unchecked. Germline V gene sequence: CDR1 SGDLS, CDR2 YYNGEE. The CDR3 loop spans 15 amino acids. The CDR3 is CASSATGAGRRGYTF.

The rearrangement uses TRBV12-3 or TRBV12-4 and TRBJ2-3; TCRdb designates TRBD2, a call that cannot be tested without DNA. CDR3 length: 14 residues. The CDR3 is CASSPRLVGDTQYF.

The chain employs TRBV12-3 or TRBV12-4 and TRBJ1-5; TCRdb proposes TRBD1, but this gene call is untestable without DNA. The CDR3 consists of 17 residues. The CDR3 here is CASSSRKQGRRSQPQHF.

The chain is built from TRBV15 and TRBJ1-6; TCRdb reports TRBD1, a call that lacks DNA to check it against. From germline, CDR1 is LNHNV and CDR2 YYDKDF (reference sequence). The CDR3 runs to 13 residues. The CDR3 loop reads CAIQGAYNSPLHF.

The chain links TRBV14 to TRBJ2-7; TCRdb outputs TRBD1, but without DNA this stays unchecked. The CDR3 has 16 residues. CDR1 and CDR2 (germline): SGHDN, FVKESK. The CDR3 region is CASSQVWQGANVEQYF.

This chain joins TRBV27 and TRBJ1-5; the D gene TCRdb calls, TRBD1, cannot be checked with no DNA. Looked up from germline, CDR1 is MNHEY and CDR2 is SMNVEV (reference sequence). CDR3 length equals 15 residues. CDR3 loop: CASSSGTRGNQPQHF.

This sequence joins TRBV3-1 and TRBJ2-3; as DNA is missing, the TRBD2 call by TCRdb cannot be tested. Germline loops: CDR1 LGHDT, CDR2 YNNKEL (reference sequence). The CDR3 extends over 14 amino acids. Here the CDR3 reads CASSPLRGPSVQYF.

V is TRBV12-3 or TRBV12-4 and J is TRBJ1-2; lacking DNA, the TRBD1 call made by TCRdb goes unchecked. The CDR3 sequence is 14 residues long. The CDR3 sequence: CASSLDRWTYGYTF.

V gene TRBV20-1 combines with J gene TRBJ1-5; TCRdb's D call of TRBD1 is untestable without DNA. Germline assignment: CDR1 DFQATT and CDR2 SNEGSKA (reference sequence). The CDR3 has 13 residues. The CDR3 sequence: CSARGGHVQPQHF.

The chain combines TRBV18 with TRBJ1-3. The length of the CDR3 is 16 residues. CDR1 and CDR2 from the germline V gene are KGHSH and LQKENI. The CDR3 region is CASSPSGQGSGNTIYF.

Here the CDR3 reads CASTDRGHEQYF. The J gene is TRBJ2-7, the V gene TRBV27; the D gene TCRdb calls, TRBD1, cannot be checked with no DNA. Germline-derived CDR1 and CDR2 are MNHEY and SMNVEV (reference sequence). This CDR3 comprises 12 residues.

The rearrangement uses TRBV11-1 and TRBJ2-7; the TCRdb call, TRBD2, lacks DNA for checking. Per the germline V gene, CDR1 is SGHAT and CDR2 is FQDESV (reference sequence). The CDR3 consists of 16 residues. The CDR3: CASSLEGLAGDYEQYF.

The chain is built from TRBV5-1 and TRBJ2-1; TCRdb gives TRBD1 as the D gene, but with no DNA this cannot be confirmed. The CDR3 covers 15 residues. The germline gives CDR1 SGHRS, CDR2 YFSETQ. The CDR3 sequence is CASSPDGQGAQEQFF.

The chain links TRBV21-1 to TRBJ2-7; TCRdb names TRBD1, which stays unverified in the absence of DNA. TRBV21-1 is described as a pseudogene. CDR3 length: 21 amino acids. CDR3 sequence reads: CASSKYRVKFPPGERPYEQYF.

V is TRBV7-6 and J is TRBJ2-3. Germline lookup yields CDR1 SGHVS and CDR2 FNYEAQ. The CDR3 covers 15 residues. The CDR3: CASSPSYGGTDTQYF.

The CDR3 loop reads CASSLTEEQFF. This chain uses TRBV28 with TRBJ2-1. Germline V gene data show CDR1 as MDHEN and CDR2 as SYDVKM. CDR3 length equals 11 residues.

The chain links TRBV5-1 to TRBJ2-1; the TCRdb D gene call, TRBD2, has no DNA to confirm it. Germline V gene lookup returns CDR1 SGHRS and CDR2 YFSETQ. This CDR3 comprises 16 residues. This CDR3 is CASGTTSGSSYNEQFF.

The rearrangement joins TRBV7-8 to TRBJ1-1; the D call of TRBD1 rests on TCRdb alone, since no DNA is present to check it. The CDR3 runs 14 residues. CDR1 and CDR2 from the germline V gene are SGHVS and FQNEAQ. The CDR3 is CASSLERGRLEAFF.

This chain joins TRBV9 and TRBJ2-5; the TCRdb D gene call, TRBD1, has no DNA to confirm it. This CDR3 contains 15 residues. The V gene's germline CDR1 is SGDLS and CDR2 YYNGEE. The CDR3 protein is CASNQRAGAGETQYF.

The gene calls are TRBV12-3 or TRBV12-4 and TRBJ2-7; the TRBD2 assignment by TCRdb is unverifiable without DNA. This CDR3 has 15 residues. The CDR3 spells CASSTGTSGYGEQYF.

This chain joins TRBV12-3 or TRBV12-4 and TRBJ2-2; TCRdb lists TRBD1, though no DNA is available to test this call. The CDR3 contains 15 residues. CDR3 loop: CASNPDRAGTGELFF.

The chain joins TRBV2 to TRBJ1-1. The CDR3 is 12 amino acids. Germline values: CDR1 SNHLY, CDR2 FYNNEI. This CDR3 is CASNSKNTEAFF.

The rearrangement links TRBV6-5 to TRBJ2-1; TCRdb returns TRBD1, unconfirmable since there is no DNA. The CDR3 has 14 residues. Germline CDR1 MNHEY, CDR2 SVGAGI. CDR3 in amino acids: CASTGSGPYNEQFF.

The CDR3 spells CASSQSPEQFF. The J gene is TRBJ2-1, the V gene TRBV16. CDR3 length: 11 residues. Per the germline V gene, CDR1 is KGHSY and CDR2 is FQNENV.

This chain uses TRBV11-2 with TRBJ2-3; TCRdb indicates TRBD2, and absent DNA this call remains unverified. The CDR3 extends over 16 amino acids. Per the germline V gene, CDR1 is SGHAT and CDR2 is FQNNGV. The CDR3 reads CASSLYGGTSTDTQYF.

This chain connects TRBV21-1 to TRBJ2-3; TCRdb selects TRBD2, and the lack of DNA leaves this call unchecked. TRBV21-1 is marked as a pseudogene. This CDR3 has 16 amino acids. This CDR3 is CASSKARSGGTDTQYF.

The rearrangement joins TRBV10-3 to TRBJ2-6; TCRdb returns TRBD2, unconfirmable since there is no DNA. The germline CDR1 and CDR2 sequences are ENHRY and SYGVKD. The length of the CDR3 is 14 residues. CDR3 amino acids: CAMGSGTGANVLTF.

The chain uses TRBV3-1 and TRBJ2-7; the TCRdb D gene call, TRBD1, has no DNA to confirm it. The germline V gene has CDR1 LGHDT and CDR2 YNNKEL (reference sequence). The CDR3 contains 14 residues. The CDR3 protein is CASSQGVTGFEQYF.

The rearrangement uses TRBV20-1 and TRBJ2-5; TCRdb indicates TRBD1, and absent DNA this call remains unverified. CDR1 and CDR2 from the germline V gene are DFQATT and SNEGSKA (reference sequence). This CDR3 spans 16 amino acids. The CDR3 sequence: CSARDSRESGGETQYF.